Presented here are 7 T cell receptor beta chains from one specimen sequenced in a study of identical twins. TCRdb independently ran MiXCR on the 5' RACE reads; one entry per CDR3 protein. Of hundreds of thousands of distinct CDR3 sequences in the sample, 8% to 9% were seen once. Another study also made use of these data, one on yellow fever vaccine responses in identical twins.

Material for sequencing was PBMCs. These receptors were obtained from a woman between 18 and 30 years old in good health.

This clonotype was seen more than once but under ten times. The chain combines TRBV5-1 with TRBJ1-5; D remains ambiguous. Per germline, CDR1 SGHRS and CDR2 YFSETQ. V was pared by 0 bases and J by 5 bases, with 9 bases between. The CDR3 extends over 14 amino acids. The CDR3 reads CASSLAAGYQPQHF. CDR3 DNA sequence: TGCGCCAGCAGCTTGGCCGCCGGATATCAGCCCCAGCATTTT. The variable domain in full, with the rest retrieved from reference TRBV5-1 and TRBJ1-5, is KAGVTQTPRYLIKTRGQQVTLSCSPISGHRSVSWYQQTPGQGLQFLFEYFSETQRNKGNFPGRFSGRQFSNSRSEMNVSTLELGDSALYLCASSLAAGYQPQHFGDGTRLSIL.

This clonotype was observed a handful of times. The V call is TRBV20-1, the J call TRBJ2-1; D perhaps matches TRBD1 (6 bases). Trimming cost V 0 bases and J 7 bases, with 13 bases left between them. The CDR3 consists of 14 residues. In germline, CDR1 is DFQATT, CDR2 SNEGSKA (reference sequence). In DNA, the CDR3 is TGCAGTGCTAGAGAGATTGGCAGGGGAAATGAGCAGTTCTTC. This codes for CSAREIGRGNEQFF.

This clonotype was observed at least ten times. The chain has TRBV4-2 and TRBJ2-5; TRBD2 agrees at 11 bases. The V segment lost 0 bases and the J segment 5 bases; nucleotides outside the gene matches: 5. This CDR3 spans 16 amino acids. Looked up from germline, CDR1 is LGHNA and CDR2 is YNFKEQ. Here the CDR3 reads CASSQDRSGGAETQYF. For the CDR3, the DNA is TGTGCCAGCAGCCAAGATCGTAGCGGGGGGGCGGAGACCCAGTACTTC.

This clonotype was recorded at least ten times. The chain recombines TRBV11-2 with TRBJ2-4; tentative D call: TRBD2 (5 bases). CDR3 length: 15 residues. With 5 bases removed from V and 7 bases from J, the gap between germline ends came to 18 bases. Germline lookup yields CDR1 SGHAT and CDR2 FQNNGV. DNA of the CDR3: TGTGCCAGCAGCCTCCGGACTGTGGTTGGGAACATTCAGTACTTC. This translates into CASSLRTVVGNIQYF.

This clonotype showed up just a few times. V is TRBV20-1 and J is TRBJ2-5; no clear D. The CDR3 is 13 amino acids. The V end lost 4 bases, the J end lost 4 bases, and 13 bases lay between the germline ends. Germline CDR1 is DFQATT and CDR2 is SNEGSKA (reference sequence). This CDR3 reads CSATDPLRETQYF. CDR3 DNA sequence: TGCAGTGCTACGGACCCTCTGCGAGAGACCCAGTACTTC.

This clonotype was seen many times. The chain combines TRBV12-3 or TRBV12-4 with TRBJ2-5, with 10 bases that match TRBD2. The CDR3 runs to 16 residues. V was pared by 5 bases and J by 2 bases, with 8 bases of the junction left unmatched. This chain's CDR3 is CASSNLAGGRQETQYF. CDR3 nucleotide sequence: TGTGCCAGCAGTAACTTAGCGGGGGGACGACAAGAGACCCAGTACTTC.

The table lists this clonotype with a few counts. CDR3 DNA: TGCGCCAGCAGCCCCTATCGGGACCACACAGATACGCAGTATTTT. This sequence encodes CASSPYRDHTDTQYF. V and J are TRBV4-3 and TRBJ2-3, with D perhaps assigned TRBD1 or TRBD2 (5 bases each). V was pared by 4 bases and J by 2 bases, with 13 bases between. The CDR3 is 15 residues long. Per the germline V gene, CDR1 is LGHNA and CDR2 is YSLEER.